This TCR beta chain was captured by sequencing in a study of blood T cell repertoires in COVID-19. Study background: Sources were T cells, B-cell-depleted T cells, or PBMCs; the material itself was cDNA or gDNA.

The repertoire was sequenced with immunoSEQ multiplex PCR; TCRdb's copy has only in-frame clones and lacks some. The sample holds just under 350,000 clones, under 95% seen once. CDR1 is SGHDN and CDR2 is FVKESK in the germline V gene. V was cut by 0 bases and J by 2 bases, with 7 bases left in between. The CDR3 loop spans 14 amino acids. Sequences were obtained from peripheral blood. The sequence came from a woman under 30 who had recovered from COVID-19. The chain employs TRBV14 and TRBJ1-2; no clear D gene. The CDR3 DNA reads TGTGCCAGCAGCCAAGATCACATCAACTATGGCTACACCTTC. This translates into CASSQDHINYGYTF.